This T cell receptor (beta chain) is drawn from a study of blood T cell repertoires in COVID-19 (dated by TCRdb to 2020 to 2022). Broadly, across the study: Samples from collaborators originated in the United States, Italy and Spain and spanned both the acute and convalescent phases of COVID-19. Nearly every sample came with metadata listing a de-identified subject ID, COVID-19 status, age in years and sex. Subjects who had been exposed to COVID-19, were actively infected with it, or had recovered from it provided the deeply sampled blood TCRbeta repertoires that made up the dataset. The material from the prospective study consisted of cDNA or gDNA derived from T cells, B-cell-depleted T cells, or PBMCs. Where available, HLA class I and class II types were obtained from metadata supplied by the sample provider rather than from assay-based typing. Samples came from the ongoing ImmuneRACE study (first 160 participants) plus 1,254 subjects from 6 global collaborators. The repertoires were made available in a free public database intended to serve as a resource for research on the immune response to SARS-CoV-2.

Of note for this clone: This clone's antigen is unknown. Per-nucleotide qualities are absent, and no much larger clonotype sits a single base away.

Participants in the prospective study were enrolled through a virtual design, were aged about 18 to 100 years, and lived in fewer than 30 United States geographic areas. In the prospective study, participants were assigned to cohorts based on the clinical history participants reported in a screening survey and a study questionnaire. Recovered participants in ImmuneRACE Cohort 3 were defined as having two consecutive negative NP/OP PCR tests, clearance from a healthcare professional, or resolution of symptoms. In the prospective study, mobile phlebotomists collected whole blood, serum and a nasopharyngeal or oropharyngeal swab from each participant. Over a 2-month period, participants in the prospective study had the option of providing additional blood draws and questionnaires. Before DNA extraction, blood samples from the prospective study were shipped at room temperature or frozen. What the work shows at the level of the full study, not this receptor alone: Clinical and demographic metadata were provided uncurated, with the amount varying by source and participant.

TCRbeta CDR3 regions were amplified from genomic DNA by means of the immunoSEQ Assay, a bias-controlled multiplex PCR. In the authors' own workflow: The number of nucleated cells in each sample was estimated by amplification of reference gene primers within the assay. To quantify the absolute abundance of each unique TCRbeta CDR3 rearrangement, sequence reads were collapsed and filtered. For each sample, productive Simpson clonality was calculated as the square root of Simpson's diversity index across productive rearrangements. The immuneACCESS repertoire file appears here via TCRdb, limited to in-frame rearrangements. These files lack a portion of the clones; in checked studies, under half of the deficit traces to unresolved V genes, and the cause of the others is not known. V, J and clone size reflect that table, while D and trimming were determined from the DNA. The sample includes a few hundred thousand clones, with around 85% observed a single time. The top ten clones comprise about 2.5% of the sample.

The CDR3 sequence holds 14 residues, the cysteine and phenylalanine included. Only the CDR3 portion is preserved as DNA: 42 bases, with reading frame beginning at the first base. Trimming takes 0 bases from V and 1 base from J, and the germline ends sit 10 bases apart. The germline V gene specifies SQVTM as CDR1 and ANQGSEA as CDR2. This sequence originates from a woman between 45 and 60 years old who had recovered from COVID-19. Sequencing was done on a sample of PBMCs or T cells enriched from blood (not recorded which). The chain links TRBV29-1 with TRBJ2-7; the D gene is possibly TRBD1, with 6 bases matching. The CDR3 region: CSVEDPGTSYEQYF. The sequence in DNA is TGCAGCGTTGAAGACCCCGGGACATCCTACGAGCAGTACTTC.